This T cell receptor beta chain was identified in a study of T-cell reconstitution after alpha-beta-depleted transplantation in children. TCRbeta library construction was performed incorporating unique molecular identifiers. TCRdb passed the PCR reads through MiXCR, listing each CDR3 protein once. Of about 480,000 distinct CDR3 sequences in the sample, roughly an eighth are singletons; the top ten hold around 6.1%. This clonotype has a handful of counts. This clonotype was obtained from a human donor who donated a stem cell graft to a child with combined immunodeficiency. This specimen consisted of PBMCs from the stem cell graft donor, obtained from the stem cell graft.

The CDR3 sequence is CASSTRTGFAEKLFF. The CDR3 DNA sequence: TGTGCCAGCAGTACCAGGACAGGGTTTGCGGAAAAACTGTTTTTT. The chain has TRBV25-1 and TRBJ1-4; TRBD1 agrees at 8 bases. J was trimmed by 8 bases and V by 5 bases; bases with no gene match: 10. This CDR3 is 15 amino acids long. Germline V gene sequence: CDR1 MGHDK, CDR2 SYGVNS.